This T cell receptor (beta chain) was obtained from a study of blood T cell repertoires in COVID-19. Study in general: The United States, Italy and Spain provided the acute and convalescent COVID-19 samples. PBMCs, B-cell-depleted T cells, or T cells provided the cDNA or gDNA that made up the material.

Per the original methods: Nucleated cell counts were estimated from reference gene primer amplification. The repertoire was sequenced with immunoSEQ multiplex PCR; TCRdb's copy has only in-frame clones and lacks some. The V and J calls and clone size are taken from that table; D and trimming were inferred from the DNA. The data hold around 46,000 clones, with 85% to 90% observed a single time. The sequenced material came from peripheral blood. This TCR was sampled from a man aged 35-49 years with active COVID-19.

The CDR3 region is CASSLYNEQFF. The CDR3 DNA is TGTGCCAGCAGCCTATACAATGAGCAGTTCTTC. The V gene is TRBV12-3 or TRBV12-4, the J gene TRBJ2-1; D not certain. The CDR3 is 11 amino acids. Between the trimmed V and J ends, which lost 6 bases and 4 bases, there was a span of 4 bases.